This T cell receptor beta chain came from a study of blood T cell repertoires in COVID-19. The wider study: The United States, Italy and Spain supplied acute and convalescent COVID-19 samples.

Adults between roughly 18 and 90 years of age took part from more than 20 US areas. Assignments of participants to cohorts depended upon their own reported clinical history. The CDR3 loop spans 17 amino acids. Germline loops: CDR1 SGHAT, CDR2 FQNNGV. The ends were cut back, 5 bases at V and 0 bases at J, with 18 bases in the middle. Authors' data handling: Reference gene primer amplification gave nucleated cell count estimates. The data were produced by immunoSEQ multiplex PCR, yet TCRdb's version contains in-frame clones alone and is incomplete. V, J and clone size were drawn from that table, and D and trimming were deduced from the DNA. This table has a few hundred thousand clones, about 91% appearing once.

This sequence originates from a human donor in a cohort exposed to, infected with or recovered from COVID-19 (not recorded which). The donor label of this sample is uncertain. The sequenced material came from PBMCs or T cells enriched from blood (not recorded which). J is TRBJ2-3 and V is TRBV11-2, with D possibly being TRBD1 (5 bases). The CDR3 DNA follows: TGTGCCAGCAGCCCCCTCGTGACAGCCTCTAGCACAGATACGCAGTATTTT. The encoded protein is CASSPLVTASSTDTQYF.